This TCR beta chain was identified during a study of metastatic and nonmetastatic thyroid tumors (dated by TCRdb to the early 2020s). About the investigation overall: Repertoires were compared across peripheral blood and tumor or nodule tissue samples from malignant and benign thyroid patients. Paper-wide results and their limitations: In both blood and tumor samples, TCR beta diversity was reported to be significantly higher in malignant tumors than in benign nodules.

No treatment had been received by any patient before thyroid surgery. Using T-cell receptor beta sequencing, the researchers looked back retrospectively at clinical samples from patients, gathered between about 2012 and 2018. This clone turned up a few times. No antigen is known for it. Base qualities are not provided; no much larger clone lies one nucleotide away. The germline V gene (reference sequence) gives CDR1 as LNHDA and CDR2 as SQIVND. The CDR3 runs 15 amino acids, cysteine and phenylalanine included. The retained sequence is limited to the CDR3, 45 bases, with the frame set at the first base. The junction shows trimming of 7 bases on V and 5 bases on J, and the gene matches do not reach 13 bases of it. Library preparation was by PCR. For sequencing, an Illumina HiSeq 4000 was employed. High-throughput sequencing was used to profile the TCR beta-chain CDR3 region of every patient. The authors' analysis ran thus. Drawing on CDR3 differences between clinicopathological groups, the researchers built a classifier meant to tell apart patients with distant-metastatic papillary thyroid cancer. To measure repertoire diversity the researchers used the Shannon index, while the Morisita-Horn index served to gauge how similar the tumor and blood repertoires were. TCRdb itself trimmed the public reads at Q25 with fastp, ran MiXCR and retained productive beta chains. TCRdb's processing, not the study's, gives the V and J calls here. Within this sample are roughly 59,000 clones, with about 17% of them counted one time only. Of the sample, roughly a tenth falls within the top ten clones.

Sequences were obtained from blood. The clonotype originates from a male donor with papillary thyroid cancer or a benign thyroid nodule (not recorded which). Some clones in this sample may be carry-over from other donors' samples. The V and J genes are TRBV19 and TRBJ1-1; 7 bases in the middle match TRBD1. The CDR3 region has the sequence CASKGGRQGDTEAFF. The DNA sequence reads TGTGCCAGTAAGGGGGGTCGACAGGGCGATACTGAAGCTTTCTTT.